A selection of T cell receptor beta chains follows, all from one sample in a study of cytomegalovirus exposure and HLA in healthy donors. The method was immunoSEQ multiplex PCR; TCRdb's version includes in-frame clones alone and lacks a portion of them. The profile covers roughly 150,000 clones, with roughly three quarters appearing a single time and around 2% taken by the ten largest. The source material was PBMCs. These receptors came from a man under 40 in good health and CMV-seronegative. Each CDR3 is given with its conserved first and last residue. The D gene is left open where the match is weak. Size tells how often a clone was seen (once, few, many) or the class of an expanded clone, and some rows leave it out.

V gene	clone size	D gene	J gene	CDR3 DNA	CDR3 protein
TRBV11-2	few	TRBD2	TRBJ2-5	TGTGCCAGCAGCCGCCAGACTAGCGGGGAGGAGACCCAGTACTTC	CASSRQTSGEETQYF
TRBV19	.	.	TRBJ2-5	TGTGCCAGTAGTCTCGGGACTTCTCAAGAGACCCAGTACTTC	CASSLGTSQETQYF
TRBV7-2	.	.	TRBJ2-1	TGTGCCAGCAGCTTAGCAACGGGAGTTAGAAACAATGAGCAGTTCTTC	CASSLATGVRNNEQFF
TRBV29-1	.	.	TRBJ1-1	TGCAGCGTTTACAAGAACACTGAAGCTTTCTTT	CSVYKNTEAFF
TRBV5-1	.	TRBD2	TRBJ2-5	TGCGCCAGCAGTCGGACTAGCGGGAGCCCGGGGTACTTC	CASSRTSGSPGYF
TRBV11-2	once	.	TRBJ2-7	TGTGCCAGCAGCAGCAACAGGGGGGGGTACGAGCAGTACTTC	CASSSNRGGYEQYF
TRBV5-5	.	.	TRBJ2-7	TGTGCCAGCAGCCCCTACCTTTCGGACGAGCAGTACTTC	CASSPYLSDEQYF
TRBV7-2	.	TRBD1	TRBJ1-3	TGTGCCAGCAGCCAGATTCACAGGGGACCTGGAAACACCATATATTTT	CASSQIHRGPGNTIYF
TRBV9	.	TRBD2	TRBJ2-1	TGTGCCAGCAGCGTCCTAGCGGGGGGCTACAATGAGCAGTTCTTC	CASSVLAGGYNEQFF
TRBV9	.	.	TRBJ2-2	TGTGCCAGCAGCCTCCGGGGGATGGGATCGGGAACCGGGGAGCTGTTTTTT	CASSLRGMGSGTGELFF
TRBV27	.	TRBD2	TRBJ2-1	TGTGCCAGCAGCCAAGGGCTAGCGGGATACAATGAGCAGTTCTTC	CASSQGLAGYNEQFF
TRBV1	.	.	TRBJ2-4	TGCACCAGCAGCCACGGGCATCTGGGACAGCTAGCCAAAAACATTCAGTACTTC	CTSSHGHLGQLAKNIQYF
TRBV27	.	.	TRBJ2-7	TGTGCCAGCAGTCTAACGGGACTGGGATACTACGAGCAGTACTTC	CASSLTGLGYYEQYF
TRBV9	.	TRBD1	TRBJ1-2	TGTGCCAGCAGCGCAGGACAAAGAACGACAGGGGATTACTATGGCTACACCTTC	CASSAGQRTTGDYYGYTF
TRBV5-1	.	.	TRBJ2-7	TGCGCCACCCGATGGACAGAGACCTCCTACGAGCAGTACTTC	CATRWTETSYEQYF
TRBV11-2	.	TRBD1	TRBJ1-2	TGTGCCAGCAGCTCCGACAGGGGGCATGGCTACACCTTC	CASSSDRGHGYTF
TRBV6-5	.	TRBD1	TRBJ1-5	TGTGCCAGCAGAAAAGACAGGGGGGGTCAGCCCCAGCATTTT	CASRKDRGGQPQHF
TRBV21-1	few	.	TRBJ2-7	TGTGCCAGCAGCAATTGGGACAGGGGCTACGAGCAGTACTTC	CASSNWDRGYEQYF
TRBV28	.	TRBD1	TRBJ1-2	TGTGCCAGCAGTTTTGGGACAGGGATCGACTACACCTTC	CASSFGTGIDYTF
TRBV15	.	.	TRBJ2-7	TGTGCCACCAGCACCCCGGGTCTGAGCTCCTACGAGCAGTACTTC	CATSTPGLSSYEQYF
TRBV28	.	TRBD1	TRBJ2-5	TGTGCCAGCAGTTTCTCATCGACAGGGGAAGAGACCCAGTACTTC	CASSFSSTGEETQYF
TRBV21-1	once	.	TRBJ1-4	TGTGCCAGCAGCAAAGCTGAAGGAGATGAACGGTCTGCTAGGCGGGCAACTAATGAAAAACTGTTTTTT	CASSKAEGDERSARRATNEKLFF
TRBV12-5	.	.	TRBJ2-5	TGTGCTAGTGGTTTGGGCCCGACAGTTGGCGGAGAGACCCAGTACTTC	CASGLGPTVGGETQYF
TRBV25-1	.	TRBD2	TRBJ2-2	TGTGCCAGCAGTGTTTGGGGACTAGGCACCGGGGAGCTGTTTTTT	CASSVWGLGTGELFF
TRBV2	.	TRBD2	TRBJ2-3	TGTGCCAGCAGCTCCGGACTAGCGGGAGTAGGTACGCAGTATTTT	CASSSGLAGVGTQYF
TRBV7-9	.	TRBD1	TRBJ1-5	TGTGCCAGCAGCTCAGGGACAGGGAAGGGTCAGCCCCAGCATTTT	CASSSGTGKGQPQHF
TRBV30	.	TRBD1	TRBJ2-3	TGTGCCTGGGGGGGACAGGGGACAGATACGCAGTATTTT	CAWGGQGTDTQYF
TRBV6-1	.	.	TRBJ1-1	TGTGCCAGCAGCGGACAGTACCGGGCTGAAGCTTTCTTT	CASSGQYRAEAFF
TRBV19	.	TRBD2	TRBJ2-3	TGTGCCAGTAGGGGACTAGTCACAGATACGCAGTATTTT	CASRGLVTDTQYF
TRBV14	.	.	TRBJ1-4	TGTGCCAGCAGCCAGGGGCCAGGGTTTGCAACTAATGAAAAACTGTTTTTT	CASSQGPGFATNEKLFF
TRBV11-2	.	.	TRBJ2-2	TGTGCCAGCAGCCAAGGGACAACGAACACCGGGGAGCTGTTTTTT	CASSQGTTNTGELFF
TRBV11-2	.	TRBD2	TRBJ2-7	TGTGCCAGCAGCTCAACAACGGTGGTAGCGGGCTACTACGAGCAGTACTTC	CASSSTTVVAGYYEQYF
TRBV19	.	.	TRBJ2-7	TGTGCCAGTAGCCCAGTCGCCAGCGTCTCCTACGAGCAGTACTTC	CASSPVASVSYEQYF
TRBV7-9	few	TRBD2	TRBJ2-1	TGTTCCAGCAGCTTAATGTACGGGACTAGCGGGATTGATGAGCAGTTCTTC	CSSSLMYGTSGIDEQFF
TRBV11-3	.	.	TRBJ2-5	TGTGCCAGCAGCCGAAGTGAGCAAGAGACCCAGTACTTC	CASSRSEQETQYF
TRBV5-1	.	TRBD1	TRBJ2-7	TGCGCCAGCAGCTTGTTTGAGGGGGCTCGATTGGGCGAGCAGTACTTC	CASSLFEGARLGEQYF
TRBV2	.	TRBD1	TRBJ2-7	TGTGCCAGCAGAGACAGGGGTGGGGCCTACGAGCAGTACTTC	CASRDRGGAYEQYF
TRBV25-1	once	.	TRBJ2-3	TGTGCCAGCAGCCCAGGGTTGGATGCAGATACGCAGTATTTT	CASSPGLDADTQYF
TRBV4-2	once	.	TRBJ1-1	TGTGCCAGCAGCCAAGATCTAGCCAGGCCGAACACTGAAGCTTTCTTT	CASSQDLARPNTEAFF
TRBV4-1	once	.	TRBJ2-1	TGCGCCAGCAGCCACCCCAGTAGGGGATTAAATGAGCAGTTCTTC	CASSHPSRGLNEQFF
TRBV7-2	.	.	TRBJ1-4	TGTGCCAGCAGCTACCGGCTTGACGGGGGGGAACTGTTTTTT	CASSYRLDGGELFF
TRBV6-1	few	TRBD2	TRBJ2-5	TGTGCCAGCAGTGCGCAGGGACTAGATAGGGGGACCCAGTACTTC	CASSAQGLDRGTQYF
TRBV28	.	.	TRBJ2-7	TGTGCCAGCAGGGAGGCCTACGAGCAGTACTTC	CASREAYEQYF
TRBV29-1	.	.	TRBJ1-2	TGCAGCGCCTGGGGAGGGACAACACTAGGCCCTGATGGCTACACCTTC	CSAWGGTTLGPDGYTF
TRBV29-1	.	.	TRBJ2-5	TGCAGCGTTTGGAGGGGCGGGGAGACCCAGTACTTC	CSVWRGGETQYF
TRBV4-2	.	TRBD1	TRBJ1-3	TGTGCCAGCAGCAACCCGGGACAGGGGGGGACTGGAAACACCATATATTTT	CASSNPGQGGTGNTIYF
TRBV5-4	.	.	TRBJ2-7	TGTGCCAGCAGCTTGGGGGGCAGCCTTGGGCCGGCCTACGAGCAGTACTTC	CASSLGGSLGPAYEQYF
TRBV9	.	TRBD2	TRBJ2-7	TGTGCCAGCAGCGTAGTCGGAGCGGGAGCGGGAGAGCAGTACTTC	CASSVVGAGAGEQYF